This is a list of T cell receptor beta chains from one sample in a study of blood T cell repertoires in COVID-19. Method: immunoSEQ multiplex PCR; TCRdb's copy keeps in-frame clones and lacks some. The data contain more than 90,000 clones, roughly 80% of them singletons. Sequenced input: peripheral blood. Receptors were obtained from a man aged 65 to 85 with acute or convalescent COVID-19. The CDR3 runs from the conserved cysteine through the conserved F or W. D genes are given only for firm matches. The listing skips clone size in some rows; elsewhere it reads once, few, many or a size class.

size	D	V	J	CDR3
NA	TRBD2	TRBV3-1/TRBV3-2	TRBJ2-7	CASSLTGLVSEQYF
NA	TRBD1	TRBV5-1	TRBJ1-5	CASSPTGQTNQPQHF
NA	TRBD2	TRBV7-8	TRBJ2-7	CASRLSGSLVYEQYF
NA	TRBD1	TRBV11-1	TRBJ2-1	CASSLSTGVLDEQFF
NA	NA	TRBV27	TRBJ2-4	CASSLKGDIQYF
NA	TRBD1	TRBV7-2	TRBJ2-7	CASSLLGTGTHEQYF
NA	TRBD1	TRBV6-1	TRBJ2-2	CASSALRQGVVKTGELFF
NA	NA	TRBV5-1	TRBJ2-5	CASSLAWGRETQYF
NA	NA	TRBV7-8	TRBJ2-5	CASSPRLLPQETQYF
NA	TRBD1	TRBV18	TRBJ2-4	CASSPGGTGTNIQYF
NA	NA	TRBV11-2	TRBJ2-1	CASSLERGGWSSYNEQFF
NA	NA	TRBV19	TRBJ2-1	CASSLRDLPDNEQFF
NA	NA	TRBV5-5	TRBJ1-1	CASSGANTEAFF
NA	NA	TRBV18	TRBJ1-4	CASSPDRTGNEKLFF
NA	NA	TRBV5-4	TRBJ2-1	CASSSGSHEQFF
NA	NA	TRBV30	TRBJ1-5	CAWSGGVRNQPQHF
NA	NA	TRBV5-8	TRBJ2-1	CASSLDNSHNEQFF
NA	TRBD2	TRBV24-1	TRBJ2-1	CATMRGGGSYNEQFF
NA	NA	TRBV3-1/TRBV3-2	TRBJ2-7	CASSQAYILTNIADPTSYEQYF
once	NA	TRBV9	TRBJ1-4	CASSVGAATNEKLFF
NA	TRBD2	TRBV25-1	TRBJ2-7	CASSEYLAGTYEQYF
NA	TRBD1	TRBV14	TRBJ1-2	CASSSQGVGSGYTF
NA	NA	TRBV28	TRBJ2-2	CASSLGGAPTGELFF
once	TRBD1	TRBV19	TRBJ2-3	CASRDRGSADTQYF
NA	TRBD1	TRBV5-1	TRBJ1-2	CASSRGQGIGYTF
once	NA	TRBV11-3	TRBJ2-7	CASSLNAGRSYEQYF
NA	NA	TRBV5-1	TRBJ2-7	CASSPGQNYEQYF
NA	TRBD2	TRBV19	TRBJ2-1	CASSITRAGGYNEQFF
few	TRBD1	TRBV19	TRBJ2-3	CASSGTGTSTDTQYF
few	NA	TRBV28	TRBJ1-5	CATQGPNQPQHF
NA	TRBD1	TRBV6-5	TRBJ1-6	CASSYGTAYNSPLHF
NA	NA	TRBV6-5	TRBJ1-2	CASSTTGSGGYTF
NA	TRBD1	TRBV27	TRBJ1-2	CASSLSGQGQFYGYTF
NA	TRBD1	TRBV24-1	TRBJ1-5	CATRGQGMGNQPQHF
NA	TRBD1	TRBV5-1	TRBJ1-2	CASRPNPGQGLGYTF
NA	TRBD1	TRBV28	TRBJ2-3	CASDFSGTGILISTDTQYF